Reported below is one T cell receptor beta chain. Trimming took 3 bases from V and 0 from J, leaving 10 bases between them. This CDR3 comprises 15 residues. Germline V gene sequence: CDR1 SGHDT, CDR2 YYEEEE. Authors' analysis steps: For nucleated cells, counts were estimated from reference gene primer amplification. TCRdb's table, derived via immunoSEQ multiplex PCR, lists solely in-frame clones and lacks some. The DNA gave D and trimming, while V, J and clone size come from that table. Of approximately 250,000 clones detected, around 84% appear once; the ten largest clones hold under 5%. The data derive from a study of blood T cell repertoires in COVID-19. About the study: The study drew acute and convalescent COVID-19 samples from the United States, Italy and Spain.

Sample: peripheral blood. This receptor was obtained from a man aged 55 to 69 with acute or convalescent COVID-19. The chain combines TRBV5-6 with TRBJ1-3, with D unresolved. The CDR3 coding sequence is TGTGCCAGCAGCTATAACAGCCACTCTGGAAACACCATATATTTT. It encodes CASSYNSHSGNTIYF.